This TCR beta chain is drawn from a study of T cells in Graves' hyperthyroidism and ophthalmopathy. Study observations and caveats: Ophthalmopathy and stable hyperthyroidism were told apart by a 13 V-J model. Most clonotypes expanded in thyroid above 0.001 were likewise present in blood.

There are a few counts of this clonotype. Its antigen is unknown. Amplified TCR beta CDR3 regions came from RNA transcripts. First-round RT-PCR with HTBI primers amplified the TCR CDR3 region. TCRdb processed the multiplex PCR reads anew with MiXCR; each CDR3 protein has one entry. The sample has about 640,000 distinct CDR3 sequences; around 13% are singletons. Under 3 months was the duration of disease in ophthalmopathy patients, who also had a Clinical Activity Score of at least 3 and a NOSPECS grade of at least 4. This CDR3 region has 16 residues. Germline CDR1 SGDLS, CDR2 YYNGEE. The germline V and J ends were trimmed by 0 bases and 0 bases, with 10 bases remaining between them.

This chain connects TRBV9 to TRBJ2-1; the D is unclear. Sequencing was performed on blood. The receptor was isolated from a woman between 50 and 59 years old with Graves' ophthalmopathy. The CDR3 reads CASSVDGSSSYNEQFF. In DNA form, the CDR3 reads TGTGCCAGCAGCGTAGATGGTAGCAGCTCCTACAATGAGCAGTTCTTC.